Below, one T cell receptor beta chain is given with its context. What it binds is not known. This record belongs to a study of post-analysis software for immune sequencing data. The overall study: The cohort encompassed relapsing-remitting, secondary progressive and progressive-relapsing multiple sclerosis disease courses. Study observations and caveats: Five TRBV segments, including TRBV5-6, TRBV5-1 and TRBV20-1, were more frequent in patients than controls. The authors found that F measure strongly co-clustered same-batch samples.

Germline V lookup: CDR1 SQVTM, CDR2 ANQGSEA. The CDR3 totals 15 residues. V lost 0 bases to trimming and J lost 1 base, with 12 bases between them. Unique-molecular-identifier-tagged TCR beta cDNA libraries were used. One entry per CDR3 protein, called by TCRdb with MiXCR from the PCR reads. The sample consists of approximately 460,000 distinct CDR3 sequences, around 40% of them appearing once. This TCR derives from a girl between 5 and 17 years old with multiple sclerosis. V is TRBV29-1 and J is TRBJ2-5, with D possibly TRBD2 on 7 matching bases. Sequencing used blood. CDR3 loop: CSVEDRGAFQETQYF. For the CDR3, the DNA is TGCAGCGTTGAAGATCGGGGGGCTTTCCAAGAGACCCAGTACTTC.